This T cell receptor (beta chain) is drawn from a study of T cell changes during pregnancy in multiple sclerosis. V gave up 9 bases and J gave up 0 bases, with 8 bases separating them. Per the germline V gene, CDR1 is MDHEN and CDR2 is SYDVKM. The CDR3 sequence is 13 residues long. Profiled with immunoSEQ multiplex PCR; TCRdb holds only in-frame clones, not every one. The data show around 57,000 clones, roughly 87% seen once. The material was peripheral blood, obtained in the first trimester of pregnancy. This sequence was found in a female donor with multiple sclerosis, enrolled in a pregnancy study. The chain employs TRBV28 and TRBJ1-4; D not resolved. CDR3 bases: TGTGCCAGTCGCGTTGCAACTAATGAAAAACTGTTTTTT. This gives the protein CASRVATNEKLFF. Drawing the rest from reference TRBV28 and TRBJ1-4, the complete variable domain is DVKVTQSSRYLVKRTGEKVFLECVQDMDHENMFWYRQDPGLGLRLIYFSYDVKMKEKGDIPEGYSVSREKKERFSLILESASTNQTSMYLCASRVATNEKLFFGSGTQLSVL.